This TCR beta chain was documented in a study of identical twins. Study results and limitations: Models underestimated how often monozygotic twins shared out-of-frame TCR alpha. Out-of-frame alpha sequences common to twins were enriched for low generation probability.

TCRdb re-called the 5' RACE reads through MiXCR, storing one row per CDR3 protein. The table has 310,000 or so distinct CDR3 sequences, approximately 8% seen once; the top ten hold about 2.1%. Germline values: CDR1 LNHDA, CDR2 SQIVND (reference sequence). The CDR3 totals 14 residues. Trimming took off 3 bases at V and 4 bases at J, with 10 bases between the two ends. This clonotype was seen many times. Its antigen is not known. Everyone who donated was a healthy Caucasian. Separately, the same data were catalogued under a study of yellow fever vaccine responses in identical twins.

J is TRBJ2-1 and V is TRBV19; D is ambiguous. Sequencing input: memory (CD45RO+) T cells sorted from blood. The receptor was isolated from a young woman in good health. CDR3 in amino acids: CASSMGLIYNEQFF. The DNA of the CDR3 is TGTGCCAGTAGTATGGGCCTAATATACAATGAGCAGTTCTTC.